Shown below are 28 T cell receptor beta chains from a single sample sequenced in a study of CD8 T cells in ankylosing spondylitis. Findings and limits, study-wide: Seemingly characteristic of ankylosing spondylitis blood was a TCR beta motif consisting of several highly homologous variants.

No cognate antigen is known for these TCRs. TCRdb used MiXCR to reprocess the 5' RACE reads, holding one entry per CDR3 protein. Of about 540,000 distinct CDR3 sequences in the sample, roughly 12% were seen once. Sequencing input: blood, either unsorted or a sorted T cell fraction (not recorded which). The source of these receptors is a male donor with ankylosing spondylitis.

This clonotype has a count of ten or more. The chain employs TRBV12-3 or TRBV12-4 and TRBJ2-3, with 15 bases fitting TRBD2. J gave up 0 bases and V 6 bases, and 4 bases lay outside the gene matches. This CDR3 is built from 17 residues. The CDR3 region is CASSLGLAGGSTDTQYF. The CDR3 DNA follows: TGTGCCAGCAGCCTGGGACTAGCGGGAGGTAGCACAGATACGCAGTATTTT.

This clonotype was counted a few times. The chain employs TRBV2 and TRBJ2-1; D is ambiguous. With 6 bases removed from V and 4 bases from J, the gap between germline ends came to 16 bases. The CDR3 contains 15 residues. Germline V lookup: CDR1 SNHLY, CDR2 FYNNEI. CDR3 bases: TGTGCCAGCAGAAACGGACCGGAGTGGTACAATGAGCAGTTCTTC. Translation: CASRNGPEWYNEQFF.

There are many counts of this clonotype. The chain carries TRBV5-5 and TRBJ2-3, with D unresolved. Trimming removed 4 bases at V and 4 bases at J, with 7 bases between. This CDR3 contains 12 residues. Germline-derived CDR1 and CDR2 are SGHKS and YYEKEE (reference sequence). CDR3 sequence: CASSRTADTQYF. The CDR3 DNA reads as TGTGCCAGCAGCCGGACGGCAGATACGCAGTATTTT.

In its sample, this clonotype was seen many times. The V call is TRBV12-3 or TRBV12-4, the J call TRBJ2-2, with a possible D match to TRBD2 (7 bases). CDR3 length: 17 residues. V lost 0 bases and J 1 base, leaving 12 bases between the germline ends. The CDR3 region is CASSLARGGGNTGELFF. The CDR3 nucleotides read TGTGCCAGCAGTTTAGCTCGAGGGGGGGGGAACACCGGGGAGCTGTTTTTT.

This clonotype came up a few times. The chain couples TRBV7-2 to TRBJ2-2, with 10 bases lining up with TRBD2. The CDR3 runs to 15 residues. Trimming took 2 bases from V and 7 from J; bases not matched to a gene: 4. CDR1 and CDR2 (germline): SGHTA, FQGNSA. CDR3: CASSLQRGGLGELFF. The CDR3 DNA reads as TGTGCCAGCAGCTTACAGCGGGGGGGGCTCGGGGAGCTGTTTTTT.

The J gene is TRBJ1-1, the V gene TRBV7-2, with 9 bases aligning to TRBD1. Germline loops: CDR1 SGHTA, CDR2 FQGNSA. CDR3 length equals 14 residues. J was trimmed by 3 bases and V by 5 bases; bases with no gene match: 4. CDR3 sequence: CASSVTGGYTEAFF. The CDR3 region has the DNA TGTGCCAGCAGCGTGACAGGGGGTTACACTGAAGCTTTCTTT.

This clonotype has at least ten counts. The V and J genes are TRBV12-3 or TRBV12-4 and TRBJ2-1; 12 nucleotides match TRBD2. V gave up 6 bases and J gave up 1 base; unmatched junction bases: 4. There are 16 residues in the CDR3. CDR3 loop: CASSLTSGSSYNEQFF. DNA of the CDR3: TGTGCCAGCAGCTTGACTAGCGGGAGTTCCTACAATGAGCAGTTCTTC.

The chain carries TRBV9 and TRBJ2-1, with 12 nucleotides matching TRBD2. This CDR3 is built from 17 residues. Germline V CDR1 and CDR2: SGDLS, YYNGEE. V lost 0 bases, J lost 4 bases, and 5 bases stayed unmatched. This CDR3 reads CASSVEGTSGYYNEQFF. The CDR3, as DNA: TGTGCCAGCAGCGTAGAAGGGACTAGCGGGTATTACAATGAGCAGTTCTTC.

A few counts support this clonotype. The J gene is TRBJ2-3, the V gene TRBV7-9; D is undetermined. CDR1 and CDR2 (germline): SEHNR, FQNEAQ (reference sequence). The V end lost 4 bases, the J end lost 6 bases, and 5 bases lay between the germline ends. The CDR3 extends over 11 amino acids. Written as DNA, the CDR3 is TGTGCCAGCAGCTCATGGGATACGCAGTATTTT. This sequence encodes CASSSWDTQYF.

This clonotype occurred a few times. The J gene is TRBJ2-1, the V gene TRBV6-1, with a possible D match to TRBD1 (5 bases). The length of the CDR3 is 14 residues. CDR1 MNHNS and CDR2 SASEGT come from the germline V gene. Between the trimmed V and J ends, which lost 3 bases and 7 bases, there was a span of 13 bases. The CDR3 sequence is CASSDRAGLNEQFF. For the CDR3, the DNA is TGTGCCAGCAGTGATAGGGCAGGGTTAAATGAGCAGTTCTTC.

This chain's CDR3 is CSARRGLGDYNEQFF. CDR3 nucleotide sequence: TGCAGCGCCAGGAGGGGACTAGGGGACTACAATGAGCAGTTCTTC. This chain joins TRBV29-1 and TRBJ2-1, with 8 bases matching TRBD2. Germline V gene data show CDR1 as SQVTM and CDR2 as ANQGSEA. The trim removed 7 bases at V and 3 bases at J, leaving 11 bases unmatched. The CDR3 consists of 15 residues.

This clonotype was seen ten or more times. The chain has TRBV11-2 and TRBJ2-1, with TRBD2 matching 10 bases. Trimming cost V 4 bases and J 8 bases; bases outside gene matches: 11. Germline CDR1 SGHAT, CDR2 FQNNGV. The CDR3 has 16 residues. The CDR3 protein is CASSSPPGLASDEQFF. The CDR3 DNA is TGTGCCAGCAGCTCCCCTCCGGGACTAGCGAGCGATGAGCAGTTCTTC.

This rearrangement joins TRBV5-1 to TRBJ2-5; TRBD2 matches 7 bases. Trimming removed 5 bases from V and 2 bases from J; junction bases left unmatched: 9. CDR3 size: 15 residues. CDR1 is SGHRS, CDR2 YFSETQ, per germline. The CDR3 sequence is CASSPGLDPQETQYF. DNA for the CDR3: TGCGCCAGCAGTCCCGGACTAGACCCACAAGAGACCCAGTACTTC.

This clonotype was seen a few times. The junction departs from germline at one end; a sequencing error may be responsible. The rearrangement uses TRBV18 and TRBJ2-1, with D uncertain. Looked up from germline, CDR1 is KGHSH and CDR2 is LQKENI. CDR3 length: 10 residues. CDR3 DNA sequence: TGCGGTGGGGCCTACAATGAGCAGTTCTTC. As protein: CGGAYNEQFF.

This clonotype has a handful of counts. The V gene is TRBV6-1, the J gene TRBJ1-5; 8 bases map to TRBD1. The CDR3 consists of 15 residues. Per the germline V gene, CDR1 is MNHNS and CDR2 is SASEGT. With 6 bases clipped from V and 0 bases from J, the junction kept 4 bases outside the gene matches. For the CDR3, the DNA is TGTGCCAGCAGGAGGACAGGGAATAGCAATCAGCCCCAGCATTTT. Amino acids: CASRRTGNSNQPQHF.

This clonotype was recorded at least ten times. V gene TRBV29-1 combines with J gene TRBJ2-3; perhaps D is TRBD1 or TRBD2 (6 bases each). V was cut by 7 bases and J by 6 bases, with 26 bases left in between. The CDR3 is made up of 16 amino acids. Germline lookup yields CDR1 SQVTM and CDR2 ANQGSEA. CDR3 sequence reads: CSAHVGGQGRKDTQYF. CDR3 bases: TGCAGCGCCCACGTTGGGGGGCAGGGGAGAAAGGATACGCAGTATTTT.

The V gene is TRBV19, the J gene TRBJ2-1, with TRBD1 matching 9 bases. J gave up 0 bases and V 5 bases, and 5 bases lay outside the gene matches. CDR1 LNHDA and CDR2 SQIVND come from the germline V gene (reference sequence). The CDR3 runs 16 residues. Here the CDR3 DNA reads TGTGCCAGTAGTCGCGGGACAGGGAACTCCTACAATGAGCAGTTCTTC. Its translation is CASSRGTGNSYNEQFF.

This clonotype was seen ten or more times. The V gene is TRBV10-3, the J gene TRBJ1-6; tentatively, D is TRBD1 (5 bases). Trimming left V 5 bases short and J 9 bases short, with 14 bases between. Germline CDR1 reads ENHRY; CDR2 reads SYGVKD. The CDR3 runs to 14 residues. CDR3 sequence reads: CAISIQGESSPLHF. The CDR3 DNA is TGTGCCATCAGTATCCAGGGCGAAAGTTCACCCCTCCACTTT.

This clonotype was seen a few times. The V and J genes are TRBV5-1 and TRBJ2-3; D unclear. This CDR3 region has 15 residues. Germline V CDR1 and CDR2: SGHRS, YFSETQ. Trimming took 0 bases from V and 4 from J, leaving 12 bases between them. The CDR3 nucleotides are TGCGCCAGCAGCTTGGGGCAGGCCGAGGCAGATACGCAGTATTTT. It codes for CASSLGQAEADTQYF.

A few counts support this clonotype. The genes are TRBV11-2 and TRBJ2-3, with no clear D. This CDR3 is built from 13 residues. V was pared by 0 bases and J by 4 bases, with 5 bases between. Germline-derived CDR1 and CDR2 are SGHAT and FQNNGV. The CDR3 reads CASSLDPADTQYF. CDR3 DNA: TGTGCCAGCAGCTTAGATCCGGCAGATACGCAGTATTTT.

The chain links TRBV15 to TRBJ1-5; unclear D gene. The CDR3 totals 15 residues. Trimming shortened V by 6 bases and J by 2 bases, and 14 bases separated the two germline ends. Germline V CDR1 and CDR2: LNHNV, YYDKDF (reference sequence). For the CDR3, the DNA is TGTGCCACCAGAAAGGGTCTGGGTGGCAATCAGCCCCAGCATTTT. It specifies CATRKGLGGNQPQHF.

This clonotype has more than one count but fewer than ten. The chain couples TRBV29-1 to TRBJ1-1; 8 positions agree with TRBD1. The CDR3 runs to 14 residues. With 2 bases clipped from V and 0 bases from J, the junction kept 2 bases outside the gene matches. CDR1 and CDR2 (germline): SQVTM, ANQGSEA. Here the CDR3 reads CSVERQGLNTEAFF. The CDR3 DNA reads as TGCAGCGTTGAAAGACAGGGGCTGAACACTGAAGCTTTCTTT.

The chain couples TRBV5-1 to TRBJ2-3, with TRBD2 matching 11 bases. J lost 1 base, V lost 4 bases, and 2 bases had no gene match. This CDR3 contains 15 residues. CDR1 and CDR2 from the germline V gene are SGHRS and YFSETQ. CDR3 bases: TGCGCCAGCAGCCGACTAGCGGGACGCACAGATACGCAGTATTTT. Encoded protein: CASSRLAGRTDTQYF.

This clonotype has a handful of counts. This sequence joins TRBV5-1 and TRBJ1-5; possibly TRBD1 for D (6 bases). The germline CDR1 and CDR2 sequences are SGHRS and YFSETQ. The CDR3 is 14 amino acids. Trimming left V 0 bases short and J 7 bases short, with 11 bases between. This CDR3 reads CASSLDSGDQPQHF. As DNA, the CDR3 is TGCGCCAGCAGCTTGGACTCAGGGGACCAGCCCCAGCATTTT.

V is TRBV18 and J is TRBJ1-3, with 8 bases fitting TRBD1. V trimming: 8 bases; J trimming: 8 bases; junction bases outside the gene matches: 14. The CDR3 loop spans 15 amino acids. Germline CDR1 reads KGHSH; CDR2 reads LQKENI. The CDR3 protein is CASTDLTGALHTIYF. In nucleotides, the CDR3 is TGTGCCAGCACGGATCTGACAGGGGCTTTGCACACCATATATTTT.

This clonotype was seen a few times. This chain links TRBV7-2 with TRBJ2-3; D remains unclear. The V and J ends lost 5 bases and 0 bases respectively, with 12 bases between them. The CDR3 spans 15 residues. The germline V gene encodes CDR1 SGHTA and CDR2 FQGNSA. This CDR3 is CASSPGRPSTDTQYF. The CDR3 DNA reads as TGTGCCAGCAGCCCCGGACGGCCGAGCACAGATACGCAGTATTTT.

This clonotype occurred once. The chain uses TRBV20-1 and TRBJ1-5; the D gene is possibly TRBD1 (6 bases). Trimming pared 6 bases from V and 3 bases from J, leaving 12 bases between. CDR1 and CDR2 (germline): DFQATT, SNEGSKA (reference sequence). The CDR3 is made up of 13 amino acids. The DNA of the CDR3 is TGCAGTGCGTTTCAGGGGAACAATCAGCCCCAGCATTTT. The encoded protein is CSAFQGNNQPQHF.

The V call is TRBV5-6, the J call TRBJ2-5; 7 bases fit TRBD2. In germline, CDR1 is SGHDT, CDR2 YYEEEE. The CDR3 contains 13 residues. Trimming cost V 2 bases and J 4 bases; bases outside gene matches: 2. In DNA form, the CDR3 reads TGTGCCAGCAGCTTCGCGGGAGTAGAGACCCAGTACTTC. It specifies CASSFAGVETQYF. Supplemented by reference TRBV5-6 and TRBJ2-5, the full variable domain reads DAGVTQSPTHLIKTRGQQVTLRCSPKSGHDTVSWYQQALGQGPQFIFQYYEEEERQRGNFPDRFSGHQFPNYSSELNVNALLLGDSALYLCASSFAGVETQYFGPGTRLLVL.